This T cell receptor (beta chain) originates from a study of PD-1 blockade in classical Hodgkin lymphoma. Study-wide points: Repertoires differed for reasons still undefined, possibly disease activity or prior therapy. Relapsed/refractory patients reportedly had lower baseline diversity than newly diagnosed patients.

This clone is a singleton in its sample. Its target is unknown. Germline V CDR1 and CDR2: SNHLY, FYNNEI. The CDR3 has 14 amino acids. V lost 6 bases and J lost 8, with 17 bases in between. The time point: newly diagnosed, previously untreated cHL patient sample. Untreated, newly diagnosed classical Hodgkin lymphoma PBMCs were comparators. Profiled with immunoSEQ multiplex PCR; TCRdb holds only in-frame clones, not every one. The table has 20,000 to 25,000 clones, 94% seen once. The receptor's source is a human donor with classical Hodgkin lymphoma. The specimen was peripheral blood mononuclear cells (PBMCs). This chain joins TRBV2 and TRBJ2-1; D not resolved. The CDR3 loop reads CASRLTVSRHEQFF. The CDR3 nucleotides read TGTGCCAGCAGGCTCACCGTCAGCCGCCATGAGCAGTTCTTC.